This T cell receptor beta chain was found in a study of regulatory T cells in long-lasting Graves disease. Relying on iRepertoire HTBI primers and Arm-PCR of CDR3 regions, the team built TCR beta libraries. TCRdb redid the calling of the multiplex PCR reads with MiXCR, one entry per CDR3 protein. The repertoire holds around 500,000 distinct CDR3 sequences, with about 12% as singletons. This CDR3 contains 18 residues. Germline-derived CDR1 and CDR2 are SNHLY and FYNNEI. V lost 6 bases and J lost 3; bases outside the gene matches: 18. The time point is: newly diagnosed GD, antithyroid drugs for less than 3 months. The authors made the TCR library using RNA they extracted from PBMCs. This same sample was also part of a study on T cells in Graves' hyperthyroidism and ophthalmopathy.

The input for sequencing was peripheral blood mononuclear cells (PBMCs), taken at new diagnosis, from a patient treated with antithyroid drugs. This receptor was identified in a woman younger than 45 with Graves disease. This chain uses TRBV2 with TRBJ2-5; 8 bases match TRBD1. The CDR3 region has the DNA TGTGCCAGCAGCCTAAGGATGGGACAGGCCGTGAGCAAAGAGACCCAGTACTTC. Its translation is CASSLRMGQAVSKETQYF. Full variable domain (outside the CDR3, taken from reference TRBV2 and TRBJ2-5): EPEVTQTPSHQVTQMGQEVILRCVPISNHLYFYWYRQILGQKVEFLVSFYNNEISEKSEIFDDQFSVERPDGSNFTLKIRSTKLEDSAMYFCASSLRMGQAVSKETQYFGPGTRLLVL.